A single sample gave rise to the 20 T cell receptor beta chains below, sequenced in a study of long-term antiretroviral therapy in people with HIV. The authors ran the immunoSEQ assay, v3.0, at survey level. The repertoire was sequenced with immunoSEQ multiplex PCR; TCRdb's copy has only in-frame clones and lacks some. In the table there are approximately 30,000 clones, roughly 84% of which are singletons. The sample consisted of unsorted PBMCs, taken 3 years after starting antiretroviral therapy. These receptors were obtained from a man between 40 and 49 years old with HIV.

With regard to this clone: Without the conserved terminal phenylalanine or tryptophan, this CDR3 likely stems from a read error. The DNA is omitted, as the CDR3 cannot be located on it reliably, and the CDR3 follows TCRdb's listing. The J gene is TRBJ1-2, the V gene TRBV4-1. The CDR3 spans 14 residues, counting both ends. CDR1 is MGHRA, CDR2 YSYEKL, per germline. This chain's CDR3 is CASSQDAGQQNLSL.

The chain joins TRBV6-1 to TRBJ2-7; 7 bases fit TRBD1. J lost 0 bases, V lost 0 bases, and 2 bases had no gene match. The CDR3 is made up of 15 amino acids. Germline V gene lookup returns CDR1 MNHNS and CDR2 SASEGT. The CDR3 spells CASSEARGSSYEQYF. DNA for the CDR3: TGTGCCAGCAGTGAAGCCAGGGGGAGCTCCTACGAGCAGTACTTC.

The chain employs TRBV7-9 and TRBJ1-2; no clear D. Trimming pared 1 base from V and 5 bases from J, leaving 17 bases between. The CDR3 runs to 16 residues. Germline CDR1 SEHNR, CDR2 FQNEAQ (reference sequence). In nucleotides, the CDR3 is TGTGCCAGCAGCTTAGAGTCTTCGTGGAACCTTTATGGCTACACCTTC. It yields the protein CASSLESSWNLYGYTF.

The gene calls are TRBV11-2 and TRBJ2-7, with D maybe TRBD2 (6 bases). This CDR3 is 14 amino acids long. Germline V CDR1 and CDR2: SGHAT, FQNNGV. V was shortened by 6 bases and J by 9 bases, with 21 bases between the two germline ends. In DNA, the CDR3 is TGTGCCAGCAGGACGACGGGAGCCGCCTATGGGCAGTACTTC. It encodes CASRTTGAAYGQYF.

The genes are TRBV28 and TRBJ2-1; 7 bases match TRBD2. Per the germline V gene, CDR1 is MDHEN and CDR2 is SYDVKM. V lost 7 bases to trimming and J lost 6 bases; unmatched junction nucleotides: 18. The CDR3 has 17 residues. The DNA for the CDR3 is TGTGCCAGCACCACCCCGCCGGGGGAGGGTCCTTTCAATGAGCAGTTCTTC. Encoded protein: CASTTPPGEGPFNEQFF. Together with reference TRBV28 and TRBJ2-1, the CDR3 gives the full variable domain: DVKVTQSSRYLVKRTGEKVFLECVQDMDHENMFWYRQDPGLGLRLIYFSYDVKMKEKGDIPEGYSVSREKKERFSLILESASTNQTSMYLCASTTPPGEGPFNEQFFGPGTRLTVL.

Here the CDR3 reads CASSLDGSNSPLHF. The CDR3 region has the DNA TGTGCCAGCAGCTTGGACGGTTCAAATTCACCCCTCCACTTT. This chain joins TRBV5-4 and TRBJ1-6; unclear D gene. CDR3 length: 14 amino acids. From germline, CDR1 is SGHNT and CDR2 YYREEE (reference sequence). V gave up 0 bases and J gave up 7 bases, with 8 bases separating them.

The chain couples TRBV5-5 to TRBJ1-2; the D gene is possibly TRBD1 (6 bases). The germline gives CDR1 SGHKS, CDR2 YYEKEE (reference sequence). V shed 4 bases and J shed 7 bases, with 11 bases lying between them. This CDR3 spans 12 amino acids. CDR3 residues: CASSPQGSGYTF. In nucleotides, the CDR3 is TGTGCCAGCAGCCCCCAGGGGAGTGGCTACACCTTC.

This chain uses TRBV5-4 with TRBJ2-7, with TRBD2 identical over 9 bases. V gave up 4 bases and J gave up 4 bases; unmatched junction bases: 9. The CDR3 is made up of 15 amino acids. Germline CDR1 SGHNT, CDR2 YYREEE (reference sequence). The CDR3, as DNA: TGTGCCAGCAGCCCCGTAGCGGGGGCTCCTTACGAGCAGTACTTC. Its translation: CASSPVAGAPYEQYF.

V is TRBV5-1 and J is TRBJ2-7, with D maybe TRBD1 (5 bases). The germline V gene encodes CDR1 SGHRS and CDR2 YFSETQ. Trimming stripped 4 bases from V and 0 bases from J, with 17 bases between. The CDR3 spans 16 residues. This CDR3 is CASSPDSVYSSYEQYF. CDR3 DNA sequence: TGCGCCAGCAGCCCCGACAGTGTCTATTCCTCCTACGAGCAGTACTTC. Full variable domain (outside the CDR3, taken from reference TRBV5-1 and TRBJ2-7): KAGVTQTPRYLIKTRGQQVTLSCSPISGHRSVSWYQQTPGQGLQFLFEYFSETQRNKGNFPGRFSGRQFSNSRSEMNVSTLELGDSALYLCASSPDSVYSSYEQYFGPGTRLTVT.

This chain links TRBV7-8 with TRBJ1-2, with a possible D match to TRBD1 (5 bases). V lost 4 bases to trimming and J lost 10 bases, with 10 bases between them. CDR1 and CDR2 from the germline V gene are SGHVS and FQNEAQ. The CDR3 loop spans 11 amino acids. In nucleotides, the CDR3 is TGTGCCAGCAGCTCCGGGACTCCCTACACCTTC. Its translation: CASSSGTPYTF.

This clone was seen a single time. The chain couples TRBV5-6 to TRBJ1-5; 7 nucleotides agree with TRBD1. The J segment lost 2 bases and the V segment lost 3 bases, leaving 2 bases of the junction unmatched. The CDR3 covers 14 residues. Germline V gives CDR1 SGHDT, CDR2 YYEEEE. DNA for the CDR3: TGTGCCAGCAGCTGGGGGACAGGCAATCAGCCCCAGCATTTT. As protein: CASSWGTGNQPQHF.

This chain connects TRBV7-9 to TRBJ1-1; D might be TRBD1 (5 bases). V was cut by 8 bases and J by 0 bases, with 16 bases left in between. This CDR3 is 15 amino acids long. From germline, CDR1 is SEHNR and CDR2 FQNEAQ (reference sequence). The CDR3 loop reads CASGLDRKLNTEAFF. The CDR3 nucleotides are TGTGCCAGCGGCCTTGACAGAAAATTGAACACTGAAGCTTTCTTT.

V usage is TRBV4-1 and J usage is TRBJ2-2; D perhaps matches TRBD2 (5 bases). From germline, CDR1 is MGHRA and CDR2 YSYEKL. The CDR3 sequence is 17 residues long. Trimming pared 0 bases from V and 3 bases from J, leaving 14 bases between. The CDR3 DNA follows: TGCGCCAGCAGCCAAGAGGCTTCGGGATCCCACACCGGGGAGCTGTTTTTT. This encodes CASSQEASGSHTGELFF.

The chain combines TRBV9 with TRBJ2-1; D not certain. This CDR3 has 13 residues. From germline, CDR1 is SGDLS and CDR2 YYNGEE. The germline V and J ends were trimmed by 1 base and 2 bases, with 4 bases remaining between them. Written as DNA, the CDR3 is TGTGCCAGCAGCGTAAGAACCTACAATGAGCAGTTCTTC. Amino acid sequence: CASSVRTYNEQFF.

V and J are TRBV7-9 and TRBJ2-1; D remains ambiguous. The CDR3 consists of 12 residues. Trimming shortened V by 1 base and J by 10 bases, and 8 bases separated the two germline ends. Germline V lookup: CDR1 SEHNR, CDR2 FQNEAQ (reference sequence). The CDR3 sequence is CASSLGMGEQFF. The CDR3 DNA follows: TGTGCCAGCAGCTTAGGGATGGGAGAGCAGTTCTTC.

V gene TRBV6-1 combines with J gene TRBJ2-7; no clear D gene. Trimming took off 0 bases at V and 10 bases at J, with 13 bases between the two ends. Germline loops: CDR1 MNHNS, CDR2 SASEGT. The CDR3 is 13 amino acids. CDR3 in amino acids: CASSEAGHMRQYF. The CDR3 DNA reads TGTGCCAGCAGTGAAGCAGGCCACATGCGTCAGTACTTC.

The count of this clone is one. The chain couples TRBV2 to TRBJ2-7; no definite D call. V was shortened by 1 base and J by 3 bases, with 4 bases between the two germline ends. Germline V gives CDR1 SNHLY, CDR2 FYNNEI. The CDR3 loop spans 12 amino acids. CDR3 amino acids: CASSEGGYEQYF. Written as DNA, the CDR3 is TGTGCCAGCAGTGAAGGCGGCTACGAGCAGTACTTC.

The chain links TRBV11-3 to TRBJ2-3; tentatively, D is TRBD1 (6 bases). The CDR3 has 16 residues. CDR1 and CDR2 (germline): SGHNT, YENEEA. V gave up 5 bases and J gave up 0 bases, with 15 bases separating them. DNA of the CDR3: TGTGCCAGCAGCCAGCCACAGGGACGGAGCACAGATACGCAGTATTTT. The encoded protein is CASSQPQGRSTDTQYF. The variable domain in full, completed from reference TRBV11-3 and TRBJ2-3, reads EAGVVQSPRYKIIEKKQPVAFWCNPISGHNTLYWYLQNLGQGPELLIRYENEEAVDDSQLPKDRFSAERLKGVDSTLKIQPAELGDSAVYLCASSQPQGRSTDTQYFGPGTRLTVL.

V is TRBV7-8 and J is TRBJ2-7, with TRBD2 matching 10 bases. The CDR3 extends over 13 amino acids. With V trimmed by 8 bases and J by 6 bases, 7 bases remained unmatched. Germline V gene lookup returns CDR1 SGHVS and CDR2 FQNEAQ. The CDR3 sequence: CASGLAGAVEQYF. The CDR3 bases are TGTGCCAGCGGCCTAGCGGGAGCGGTCGAGCAGTACTTC.

CDR3 DNA sequence: TGTGCCAGCAGCTCAACAGGAGAAGAGACCCAGTACTTC. It encodes CASSSTGEETQYF. The V call is TRBV7-3, the J call TRBJ2-5, with D possibly being TRBD1 (5 bases). CDR1 SGHTA and CDR2 FQGTGA come from the germline V gene. Trimming cost V 4 bases and J 3 bases, with 9 bases left between them. This CDR3 is 13 amino acids long.